The sequence of this T cell receptor (beta chain) was determined in a study of identical twins. Points from the study as a whole: Out-of-frame alpha sequences shared between twins exhibited an excess of low generation probability. Donors were not followed over many years; analysis was cross-sectional.

The sample holds a few counts of this clonotype. Its antigen remains unidentified. J lost 2 bases, V lost 4 bases, and 5 bases had no gene match. The germline V gene encodes CDR1 MNHEY and CDR2 SVGAGI. This CDR3 is 15 amino acids long. After template switching added a universal primer site, the resulting cDNA carried unique molecular identifiers. TCRdb passed the 5' RACE reads through MiXCR, listing each CDR3 protein once. The repertoire holds roughly 490,000 distinct CDR3 sequences, with roughly an eighth as singletons. A further study also used this sample, focusing on yellow fever vaccine responses in identical twins. Turning to that study: Twins reportedly appeared to share part of their vaccine T cell response while keeping part individual.

The V and J genes are TRBV6-5 and TRBJ2-3; 8 bases are a match to TRBD1. The sequenced sample was CD4+ T cells sorted from blood. The receptor was derived from a young woman in good health. In DNA form, the CDR3 reads TGTGCCAGCAGTTCTCAGGACAGGGCCACAGATACGCAGTATTTT. Its protein product is CASSSQDRATDTQYF.